The 10 T cell receptor beta chains below all came from one sample that was sequenced in a study of blood T cell repertoires in COVID-19. Assay used: immunoSEQ multiplex PCR; TCRdb lists only in-frame clones, some missing. The sample lists 270,000 or so clones, approximately 84% seen once, with around 3.6% in the top ten. Sample: PBMCs or T cells enriched from blood (not recorded which). The source of these receptors is a man aged 50-59 years who had recovered from COVID-19.

This rearrangement joins TRBV6-2 or TRBV6-3 to TRBJ1-1; D remains ambiguous. In germline, CDR1 is MNHEY, CDR2 SVGEGT. Trimming removed 5 bases from V and 7 bases from J, with 14 bases in between. The CDR3 runs to 13 residues. The CDR3 loop is CASSRRENLEAFF. The CDR3 DNA reads TGTGCCAGCAGTAGGCGGGAGAACCTTGAAGCTTTCTTT.

The V and J genes are TRBV10-3 and TRBJ2-1; D unclear. The CDR3 covers 13 residues. CDR1 is ENHRY, CDR2 SYGVKD, per germline. Trimming cost V 3 bases and J 8 bases, with 11 bases left between them. CDR3 protein: CAISDSPGYEQFF. CDR3 DNA sequence: TGTGCCATCAGTGACAGTCCCGGGTATGAGCAGTTCTTC.

V is TRBV30 and J is TRBJ2-3; possibly TRBD1 for D (7 bases). Germline-derived CDR1 and CDR2 are GTSNPN and SVGIG (reference sequence). This CDR3 contains 16 residues. Trimming pared 2 bases from V and 1 base from J, leaving 16 bases between. The CDR3 nucleotides are TGTGCCTGGAGTCCCGGCGGAGGGGGCCGCACAGATACGCAGTATTTT. Its protein is CAWSPGGGGRTDTQYF.

This chain connects TRBV2 to TRBJ1-2, with 9 bases identical to TRBD1. The V segment lost 5 bases and the J segment 8 bases; nucleotides outside the gene matches: 3. This CDR3 is 12 amino acids long. Germline V lookup: CDR1 SNHLY, CDR2 FYNNEI. The CDR3 region is CASSRQGEGYTF. In nucleotides, the CDR3 is TGTGCCAGCAGTCGACAGGGGGAAGGCTACACCTTC.

This clone was counted between two and nine times. The chain recombines TRBV12-3 or TRBV12-4 with TRBJ1-3, with a weak D call TRBD1 (6 bases). Trimming took 8 bases from V and 3 from J, leaving 11 bases between them. The CDR3 runs to 13 residues. The CDR3: CASGSDSGNTIYF. CDR3 in DNA: TGTGCCAGCGGCTCGGACAGTGGAAACACCATATATTTT.

A word on this clone: Other nucleotide sequences from this sample produce the same CDR3. The chain's CDR3 is CASSVGGGNYGYTF. The CDR3 nucleotides are TGTGCCAGCAGCGTTGGGGGAGGAAACTATGGCTACACCTTC. The chain recombines TRBV9 with TRBJ1-2; possible D gene TRBD1, 5 bases. V lost 2 bases and J 2 bases, leaving 10 bases between the germline ends. Germline V gives CDR1 SGDLS, CDR2 YYNGEE. This CDR3 region has 14 residues.

This clone was recorded only once. This chain connects TRBV5-1 to TRBJ1-1; the D gene is possibly TRBD1 (5 bases). The CDR3 is 14 residues long. Looked up from germline, CDR1 is SGHRS and CDR2 is YFSETQ. Trimming shortened V by 2 bases and J by 1 base, and 9 bases separated the two germline ends. CDR3 protein: CASSFDGGNTEAFF. DNA for the CDR3: TGCGCCAGCAGCTTTGACGGGGGGAACACTGAAGCTTTCTTT.

The chain links TRBV21-1 to TRBJ2-3; the table's D call TRBD2 went unverified against the DNA. TRBV21-1 constitutes a pseudogene. This CDR3 spans 17 amino acids. Here the CDR3 DNA reads TGTGCCAGCAGCAAACCCCGAGTCGAAGAAAACACAGATACGCAGTATTTT. This codes for CASSKPRVEENTDTQYF.

This chain joins TRBV5-1 and TRBJ2-3; 11 nucleotides align to TRBD2. Germline assignment: CDR1 SGHRS and CDR2 YFSETQ. The CDR3 length is 18 residues. Trimming cost V 7 bases and J 4 bases; bases outside gene matches: 17. The CDR3 bases are TGCGCCAGCGCTAAGGGTAGCGGGGGGGCCTATAGATCAGATACGCAGTATTTT. Amino acids: CASAKGSGGAYRSDTQYF. Full variable domain (outside the CDR3, taken from reference TRBV5-1 and TRBJ2-3): KAGVTQTPRYLIKTRGQQVTLSCSPISGHRSVSWYQQTPGQGLQFLFEYFSETQRNKGNFPGRFSGRQFSNSRSEMNVSTLELGDSALYLCASAKGSGGAYRSDTQYFGPGTRLTVL.

In this sample, this clone turned up a few times. CDR3 DNA: TGTGCCACCAGCTTCGGACAGGGTAATGAAAAACTGTTTTTT. Translated: CATSFGQGNEKLFF. The chain joins TRBV15 to TRBJ1-4; 8 nucleotides align to TRBD1. V was clipped by 5 bases and J by 4 bases; unmatched bases: 3. The V gene's germline CDR1 is LNHNV and CDR2 YYDKDF (reference sequence). The CDR3 extends over 14 amino acids.